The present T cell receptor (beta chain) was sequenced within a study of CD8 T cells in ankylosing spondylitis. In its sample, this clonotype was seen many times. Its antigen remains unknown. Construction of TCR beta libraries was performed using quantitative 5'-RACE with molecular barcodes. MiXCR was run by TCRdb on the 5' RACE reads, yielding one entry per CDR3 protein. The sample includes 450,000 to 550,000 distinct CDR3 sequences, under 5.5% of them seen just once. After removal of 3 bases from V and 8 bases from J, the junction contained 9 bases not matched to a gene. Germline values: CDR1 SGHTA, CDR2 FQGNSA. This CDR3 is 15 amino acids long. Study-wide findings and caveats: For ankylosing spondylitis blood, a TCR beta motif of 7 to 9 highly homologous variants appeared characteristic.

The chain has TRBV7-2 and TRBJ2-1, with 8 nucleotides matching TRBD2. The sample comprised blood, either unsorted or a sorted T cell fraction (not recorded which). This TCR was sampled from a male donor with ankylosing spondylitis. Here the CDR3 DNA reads TGTGCCAGCAGCTTCCTCCCGGGACTAGTCTATGAGCAGTTCTTC. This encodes CASSFLPGLVYEQFF.